This entry lists 21 T cell receptor beta chains sequenced from one sample in a study of Ad26.COV2.S vaccination and SARS-CoV-2 variants. Produced via immunoSEQ multiplex PCR; TCRdb's table is partial and in-frame only. This table holds around 300,000 clones, around nine tenths found once. Treatment: around 19 received Ad26.COV2.S at low or high dose, single or two shots; roughly 5 received placebo; per-sample allocation not given. Repertoires come from day 63 after the first vaccine or placebo injection. The source material was peripheral blood, sampled in a trial of Ad26.COV2.S vaccine versus placebo. The receptors originated from a person aged 18-65 years who received the Ad26.COV2.S COVID-19 vaccine or a placebo.

This rearrangement joins TRBV10-1 to TRBJ2-7; D may correspond to TRBD1 or TRBD2 (5 bases each). Germline V gene data show CDR1 as WNHNN and CDR2 as SYGVQD (reference sequence). There are 13 residues in the CDR3. Trimming pared 6 bases from V and 2 bases from J, leaving 11 bases between. Written as DNA, the CDR3 is TGCGCCAGCAGCCGGGACCCGGCCTACGAGCAGTACTTC. It translates to CASSRDPAYEQYF.

V gene TRBV5-1 combines with J gene TRBJ2-1; D is unclear. The CDR3 has 13 residues. The germline V gene has CDR1 SGHRS and CDR2 YFSETQ. The V end lost 4 bases, the J end lost 2 bases, and 7 bases lay between the germline ends. The CDR3: CASSLNTYNEQFF. The CDR3 coding sequence is TGCGCCAGCAGCCTTAACACCTACAATGAGCAGTTCTTC.

The rearrangement links TRBV4-1 to TRBJ1-1, with unresolved D. Per germline, CDR1 MGHRA and CDR2 YSYEKL. V dropped 0 bases and J dropped 2 bases, with 13 bases sitting between them. The CDR3 covers 16 residues. The CDR3 coding sequence is TGCGCCAGCAGCCAAGATCGTGGAGGATCTAACACTGAAGCTTTCTTT. Translating gives CASSQDRGGSNTEAFF.

This chain joins TRBV6-6 and TRBJ2-7; the match to TRBD1 covers 9 bases. Germline lookup yields CDR1 MNHNY and CDR2 SVGAGI (reference sequence). The CDR3 extends over 13 amino acids. V was clipped by 10 bases and J by 5 bases; unmatched bases: 9. The CDR3 DNA reads as TGTGCCACCCACCGGGACAGGGATGACGAGCAGTACTTC. It translates to CATHRDRDDEQYF.

V and J are TRBV11-2 and TRBJ1-3; D uncertain. The CDR3 consists of 15 residues. Per the germline V gene, CDR1 is SGHAT and CDR2 is FQNNGV. V was clipped by 1 base and J by 0 bases, with 7 bases between them. The CDR3 DNA reads as TGTGCCAGCAGCTTAGGGCAGAGCTCTGGAAACACCATATATTTT. As protein: CASSLGQSSGNTIYF.

The chain employs TRBV10-3 and TRBJ2-7, with 12 bases identical to TRBD2. Germline assignment: CDR1 ENHRY and CDR2 SYGVKD. This CDR3 comprises 15 residues. Trimming at V came to 0 bases and at J to 5 bases, leaving 2 bases not matched to a gene. CDR3 sequence (DNA): TGTGCCATCAGTGAGTCGGCTAGCGGGAGGGACGAGCAGTACTTC. Translating it yields CAISESASGRDEQYF.

J is TRBJ1-5 and V is TRBV5-1; no clear D gene. CDR1 is SGHRS, CDR2 YFSETQ, per germline. CDR3 length: 14 amino acids. V lost 2 bases and J lost 4, with 10 bases in between. The CDR3, as DNA: TGCGCCAGCAGCTTAGGCTCAGATAATCAGCCCCAGCATTTT. This translates into CASSLGSDNQPQHF.

The rearrangement uses TRBV9 and TRBJ1-3, with D uncertain. The CDR3 covers 15 residues. Deletions cut 0 bases from V and 1 base from J, with 8 bases between. Germline values: CDR1 SGDLS, CDR2 YYNGEE. CDR3 region: CASSVDPGSGNTIYF. In DNA, the CDR3 is TGTGCCAGCAGCGTAGATCCGGGATCTGGAAACACCATATATTTT.

V is TRBV27 and J is TRBJ1-5, with D uncertain. There are 14 residues in the CDR3. Germline V gene lookup returns CDR1 MNHEY and CDR2 SMNVEV (reference sequence). V gave up 5 bases and J gave up 6 bases, with 14 bases separating them. CDR3 amino acids: CASSPELDGQPQHF. The CDR3 DNA sequence: TGTGCCAGCAGTCCCGAGTTGGACGGTCAGCCCCAGCATTTT.

The V and J genes are TRBV4-3 and TRBJ2-2; D is possibly TRBD1 (8 bases). Trimming removed 4 bases from V and 8 bases from J, with 14 bases in between. CDR1 and CDR2 from the germline V gene are LGHNA and YSLEER. The CDR3 totals 14 residues. The CDR3 region is CASSLGQGLGELFF. The CDR3 coding sequence is TGCGCCAGCAGCCTCGGACAGGGACTAGGGGAGCTGTTTTTT.

The chain is built from TRBV4-3 and TRBJ2-3, with a tentative D call TRBD2 (6 bases). CDR3 size: 19 residues. V was clipped by 0 bases and J by 0 bases, with 19 bases between them. CDR1 is LGHNA, CDR2 YSLEER, per germline. CDR3 nucleotides: TGCGCCAGCAGCCAAGAGAGGGGAATTGCGGGGACTAGCACAGATACGCAGTATTTT. This gives the protein CASSQERGIAGTSTDTQYF.

The genes are TRBV7-2 and TRBJ1-1; no clear D gene. CDR1 SGHTA and CDR2 FQGNSA come from the germline V gene. The CDR3 is made up of 16 amino acids. V lost 1 base to trimming and J lost 0 bases, with 12 bases between them. DNA of the CDR3: TGTGCCAGCAGCTTAGTTGCGGGTCTTATGAACACTGAAGCTTTCTTT. Protein sequence: CASSLVAGLMNTEAFF.

The J gene is TRBJ2-7, the V gene TRBV28, with 8 bases matching TRBD1. V lost 6 bases, J lost 2 bases, and 6 bases stayed unmatched. The CDR3 loop spans 14 amino acids. Germline lookup yields CDR1 MDHEN and CDR2 SYDVKM. The CDR3: CASSNRDRTYEQYF. The DNA of the CDR3 is TGTGCCAGCAGCAATCGGGACAGGACCTACGAGCAGTACTTC. The full variable domain, completed using reference TRBV28 and TRBJ2-7, is DVKVTQSSRYLVKRTGEKVFLECVQDMDHENMFWYRQDPGLGLRLIYFSYDVKMKEKGDIPEGYSVSREKKERFSLILESASTNQTSMYLCASSNRDRTYEQYFGPGTRLTVT.

The V call is TRBV6-1, the J call TRBJ1-5, with D tentatively TRBD1 (5 bases). V lost 2 bases to trimming and J lost 4 bases, with 15 bases between them. Looked up from germline, CDR1 is MNHNS and CDR2 is SASEGT. This CDR3 contains 16 residues. This chain's CDR3 is CASSEQRQNRNQPQHF. The CDR3 DNA reads as TGTGCCAGCAGTGAACAGAGACAGAATCGAAATCAGCCCCAGCATTTT.

This chain links TRBV10-3 with TRBJ1-2, with 9 bases identical to TRBD1. Losses at the gene ends were 10 bases for V and 6 bases for J; bases not matched to a gene: 18. Germline lookup yields CDR1 ENHRY and CDR2 SYGVKD. The CDR3 is 16 residues long. The chain's CDR3 is CATSMYRWTGVDGYTF. DNA for the CDR3: TGTGCCACCTCCATGTACAGGTGGACAGGGGTCGATGGCTACACCTTC.

The gene calls are TRBV30 and TRBJ1-1; no definite D call. CDR1 is GTSNPN and CDR2 is SVGIG in the germline V gene (reference sequence). This CDR3 has 13 amino acids. The V end was cut by 2 bases, the J end by 1 base, with 8 bases between. CDR3 nucleotide sequence: TGTGCCTGGAGTTCCGCAGCGAACACTGAAGCTTTCTTT. It encodes CAWSSAANTEAFF.

J is TRBJ2-1 and V is TRBV19; no firm D call. This CDR3 spans 13 amino acids. With 2 bases removed from V and 4 bases from J, the gap between germline ends came to 6 bases. CDR1 LNHDA and CDR2 SQIVND come from the germline V gene (reference sequence). The CDR3 DNA is TGTGCCAGTAGTATAAGGCTGTACAATGAGCAGTTCTTC. Encoded protein: CASSIRLYNEQFF.

The chain couples TRBV29-1 to TRBJ2-1, with TRBD2 matching 7 bases. The J segment lost 6 bases and the V segment lost 4 bases, leaving 3 bases of the junction unmatched. The germline V gene has CDR1 SQVTM and CDR2 ANQGSEA. CDR3 size: 12 residues. CDR3 nucleotides: TGCAGCGTTGTGGGAGGGATCAATGAGCAGTTCTTC. This gives the protein CSVVGGINEQFF.

This clone has more than one count but fewer than ten. This chain links TRBV7-2 with TRBJ1-4, with 7 bases that match TRBD1. Germline CDR1 and CDR2: SGHTA and FQGNSA. The J segment lost 7 bases and the V segment lost 2 bases, leaving 7 bases of the junction unmatched. The CDR3 runs to 15 residues. The CDR3 region has the DNA TGTGCCAGCAGCTTATACAGGGGACGCAGTGAAAAACTGTTTTTT. Amino acid sequence: CASSLYRGRSEKLFF.

The chain is built from TRBV14 and TRBJ2-7; TRBD1 might be the D (6 bases). The CDR3 runs to 14 residues. CDR1 and CDR2 (germline): SGHDN, FVKESK. V lost 4 bases to trimming and J lost 7 bases, with 17 bases between them. CDR3 sequence reads: CASSPQPGDQEQYF. The CDR3 DNA is TGTGCCAGCAGCCCCCAGCCAGGGGACCAGGAGCAGTACTTC. Filled out from reference TRBV14 and TRBJ2-7, the complete variable domain reads EAGVTQFPSHSVIEKGQTVTLRCDPISGHDNLYWYRRVMGKEIKFLLHFVKESKQDESGMPNNRFLAERTGGTYSTLKVQPAELEDSGVYFCASSPQPGDQEQYFGPGTRLTVT.

This clone showed up just once. This sequence joins TRBV30 and TRBJ2-1, with 10 bases identical to TRBD2. Germline V CDR1 and CDR2: GTSNPN, SVGIG (reference sequence). CDR3 size: 13 residues. Trimming at V came to 4 bases and at J to 7 bases, leaving 4 bases not matched to a gene. CDR3 loop: CAWTSGRTNEQFF. The CDR3 coding sequence is TGTGCCTGGACTAGCGGGAGAACGAATGAGCAGTTCTTC.